This T cell receptor beta chain was captured in a study of OX40 agonist ivuxolimab in advanced cancers. The wider study: Two patients with cutaneous melanoma and one with hepatocellular carcinoma, three in total, showed partial responses.

Details on this clone: The antigen is unknown.

Study findings and constraints: On average, CD8+ T cells showed a greater number of expanded clones than CD4+. The 0.1-3.0 mg/kg partial responders had among the lowest clonal expansion.

TCRdb's copy holds only in-frame clones and misses some; the assay was immunoSEQ multiplex PCR. The sample records nearly 80,000 clones, about 95% being singletons. CDR3 length equals 16 residues. Germline CDR1 reads ENHRY; CDR2 reads SYGVKD. Trimming removed 0 bases at V and 0 bases at J, with 9 bases between. The chain recombines TRBV10-3 with TRBJ1-3; no clear D gene. The input for sequencing was CD4+ or CD8+ T cells sorted from blood, taken in a trial of the OX40 agonist ivuxolimab. The TCR was taken from an adult with an advanced solid tumor such as melanoma, head and neck, liver or kidney cancer. The CDR3, as DNA: TGTGCCATCAGTGAGTCGGACCGGATCTCTGGAAACACCATATATTTT. It codes for CAISESDRISGNTIYF.